The 7 T cell receptor beta chains below all came from one sample that was sequenced in a study of T cell repertoires in cytomegalovirus infection. These receptors have no known antigen. MiXCR, run by TCRdb on the reads, gives a single entry per CDR3 protein. The sample lists around 130,000 distinct CDR3 sequences, 20% to 30% occurring once. Sample: PBMCs, sequenced either directly or after in vitro stimulation (not recorded which). The receptors were sampled from a human donor in good health (CMV status not recorded). Some clones in this sample may be carry-over from other donors' samples.

This clonotype was found many times. The V and J genes are TRBV27 and TRBJ2-3, with D possibly called TRBD1 or TRBD2 (6 bases each). Per germline, CDR1 MNHEY and CDR2 SMNVEV (reference sequence). The CDR3 consists of 15 residues. With 6 bases removed from V and 2 bases from J, the gap between germline ends came to 15 bases. CDR3 region: CASRSRGVDTDTQYF. The CDR3 nucleotides read TGTGCCAGCAGAAGTAGGGGGGTGGACACAGATACGCAGTATTTT.

This clonotype was seen only a few times. The rearrangement links TRBV6-6 to TRBJ1-2; D is unclear. Between the trimmed V and J ends, which lost 7 bases and 3 bases, there was a span of 12 bases. The CDR3 runs to 13 residues. Germline values: CDR1 MNHNY, CDR2 SVGAGI (reference sequence). The CDR3 here is CASTENGHYGYTF. The CDR3 DNA sequence: TGTGCCAGCACCGAGAACGGACACTATGGCTACACCTTC.

This clonotype was seen a few times. This chain uses TRBV28 with TRBJ2-7, with a tentative D call TRBD2 (5 bases). V gave up 6 bases and J gave up 2 bases, with 14 bases separating them. Germline V gene sequence: CDR1 MDHEN, CDR2 SYDVKM. This CDR3 spans 14 amino acids. CDR3 sequence: CASRRAVGTYEQYF. DNA for the CDR3: TGTGCCAGCAGAAGAGCGGTTGGGACCTACGAGCAGTACTTC.

This clonotype was counted a few times. CDR3 sequence: CATSRDRGGLTYEQYV. CDR3 sequence (DNA): TGTGCCACCAGCAGAGATCGGGGGGGGCTCACCTACGAGCAGTACGTC. This sequence joins TRBV15 and TRBJ2-7; TRBD2 matches 8 bases. J was trimmed by 2 bases and V by 0 bases; bases with no gene match: 6. There are 16 residues in the CDR3. Germline V lookup: CDR1 LNHNV, CDR2 YYDKDF (reference sequence).

This clonotype has ten or more counts. This chain uses TRBV7-2 with TRBJ2-5; 8 positions match TRBD2. The V segment lost 1 base and the J segment 3 bases; nucleotides outside the gene matches: 1. The germline V gene encodes CDR1 SGHTA and CDR2 FQGNSA. The CDR3 extends over 14 amino acids. CDR3 bases: TGTGCCAGCAGCTTAGTAGCGGGGAAAGAGACCCAGTACTTC. It yields the protein CASSLVAGKETQYF.

This clonotype has more than one count but fewer than ten. The gene calls are TRBV12-3 or TRBV12-4 and TRBJ1-3, with a weak D call TRBD1 (5 bases). This CDR3 has 15 amino acids. Trimming left V 3 bases short and J 3 bases short, with 12 bases between. CDR3 nucleotide sequence: TGTGCCAGCAGTTTTTGGGGCGTCCTTGGAAACACCATATATTTT. Amino acids: CASSFWGVLGNTIYF.

The CDR3 loop is CASSFPFSGRSTGELFF. The DNA for the CDR3 is TGTGCCAGCAGTTTCCCATTTAGCGGGAGATCGACCGGGGAGCTGTTTTTT. The chain links TRBV12-3 or TRBV12-4 to TRBJ2-2, with TRBD2 matching 9 bases. CDR3 length: 17 amino acids. V was clipped by 3 bases and J by 5 bases; unmatched bases: 10.